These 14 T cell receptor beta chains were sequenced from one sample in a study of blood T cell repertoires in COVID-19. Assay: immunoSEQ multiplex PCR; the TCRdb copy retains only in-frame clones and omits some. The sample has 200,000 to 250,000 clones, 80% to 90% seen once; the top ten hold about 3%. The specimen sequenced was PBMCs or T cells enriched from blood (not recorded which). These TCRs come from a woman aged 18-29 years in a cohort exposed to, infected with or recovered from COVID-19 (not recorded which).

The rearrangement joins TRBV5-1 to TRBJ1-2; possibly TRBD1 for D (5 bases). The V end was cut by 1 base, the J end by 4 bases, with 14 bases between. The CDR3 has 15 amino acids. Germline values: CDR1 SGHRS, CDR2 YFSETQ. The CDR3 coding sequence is TGCGCCAGCAGCTTGTTTTCGGGGGGAGCCTATGGCTACACCTTC. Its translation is CASSLFSGGAYGYTF.

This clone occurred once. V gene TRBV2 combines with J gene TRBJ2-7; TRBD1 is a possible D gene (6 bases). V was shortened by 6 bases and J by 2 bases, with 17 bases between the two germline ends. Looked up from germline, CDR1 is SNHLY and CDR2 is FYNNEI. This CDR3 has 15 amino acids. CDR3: CASSADSLFPYEQYF. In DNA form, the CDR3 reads TGTGCCAGCAGCGCGGACAGCTTATTTCCCTACGAGCAGTACTTC.

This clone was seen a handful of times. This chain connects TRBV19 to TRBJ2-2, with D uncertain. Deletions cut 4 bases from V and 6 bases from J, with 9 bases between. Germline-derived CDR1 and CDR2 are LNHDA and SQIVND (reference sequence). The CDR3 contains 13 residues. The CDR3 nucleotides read TGTGCCAGTAGTAACAATCCTCCCGGGGAGCTGTTTTTT. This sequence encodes CASSNNPPGELFF.

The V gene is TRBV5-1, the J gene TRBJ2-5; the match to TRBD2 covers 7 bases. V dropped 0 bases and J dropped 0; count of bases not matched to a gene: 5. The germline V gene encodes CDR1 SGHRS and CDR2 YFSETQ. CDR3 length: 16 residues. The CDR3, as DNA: TGCGCCAGCAGCTTGGGACGGCGGGGGAACCAAGAGACCCAGTACTTC. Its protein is CASSLGRRGNQETQYF.

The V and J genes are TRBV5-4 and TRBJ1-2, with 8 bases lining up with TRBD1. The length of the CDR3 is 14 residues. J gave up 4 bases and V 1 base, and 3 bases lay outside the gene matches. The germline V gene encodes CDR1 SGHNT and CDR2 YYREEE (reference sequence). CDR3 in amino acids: CASSLPGGVYGYTF. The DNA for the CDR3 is TGTGCCAGCAGCTTGCCAGGGGGCGTCTATGGCTACACCTTC.

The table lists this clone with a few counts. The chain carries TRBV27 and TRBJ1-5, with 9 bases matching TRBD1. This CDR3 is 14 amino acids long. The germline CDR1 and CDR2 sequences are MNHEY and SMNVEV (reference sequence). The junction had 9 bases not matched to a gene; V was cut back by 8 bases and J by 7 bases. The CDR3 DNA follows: TGTGCCAGCGGAGGGGGACAGGGCGGACAGCCCCAGCATTTT. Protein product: CASGGGQGGQPQHF.

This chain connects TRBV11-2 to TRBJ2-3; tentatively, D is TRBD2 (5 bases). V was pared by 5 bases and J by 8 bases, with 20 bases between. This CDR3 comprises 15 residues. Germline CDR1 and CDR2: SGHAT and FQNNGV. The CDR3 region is CASSPGRGRTGTQYF. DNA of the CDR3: TGTGCCAGCAGCCCCGGGCGAGGAAGGACTGGTACGCAGTATTTT.

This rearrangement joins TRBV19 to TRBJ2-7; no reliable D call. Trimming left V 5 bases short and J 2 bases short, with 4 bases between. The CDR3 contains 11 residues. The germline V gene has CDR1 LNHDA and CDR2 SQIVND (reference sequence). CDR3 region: CASSGPYEQYF. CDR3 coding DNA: TGTGCCAGTAGTGGGCCCTACGAGCAGTACTTC.

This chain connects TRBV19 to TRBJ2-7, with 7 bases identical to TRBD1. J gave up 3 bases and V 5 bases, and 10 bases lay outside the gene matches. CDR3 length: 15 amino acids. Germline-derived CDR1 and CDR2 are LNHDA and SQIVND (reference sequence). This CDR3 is CASSLRDRIFYEQYF. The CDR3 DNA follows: TGTGCCAGTAGTCTCCGGGACAGAATCTTCTACGAGCAGTACTTC.

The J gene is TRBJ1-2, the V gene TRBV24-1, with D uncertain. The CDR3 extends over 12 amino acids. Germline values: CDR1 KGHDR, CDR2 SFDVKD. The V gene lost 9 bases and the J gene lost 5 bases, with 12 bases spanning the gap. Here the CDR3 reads CATSDGGYGYTF. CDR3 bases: TGTGCCACCTCAGACGGAGGTTATGGCTACACCTTC.

CDR3 in amino acids: CAIIAQSFGHFYEQYF. The CDR3 nucleotides are TGTGCCATCATCGCACAGTCTTTCGGACACTTCTACGAGCAGTACTTC. The chain uses TRBV10-3 and TRBJ2-7; D possibly corresponds to TRBD1 (5 bases). The V gene lost 7 bases and the J gene lost 3 bases, with 22 bases spanning the gap. The CDR3 consists of 16 residues. Germline V gene lookup returns CDR1 ENHRY and CDR2 SYGVKD.

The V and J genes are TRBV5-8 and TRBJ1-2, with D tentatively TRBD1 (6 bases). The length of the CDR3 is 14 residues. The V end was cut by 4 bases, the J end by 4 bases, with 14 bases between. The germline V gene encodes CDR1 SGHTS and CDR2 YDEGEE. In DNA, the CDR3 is TGTGCCAGCAGCCCTCAGGGAGGGGGCTATGGCTACACCTTC. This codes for CASSPQGGGYGYTF. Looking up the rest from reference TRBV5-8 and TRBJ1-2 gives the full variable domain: EAGVTQSPTHLIKTRGQQATLRCSPISGHTSVYWYQQALGLGLQFLLWYDEGEERNRGNFPPRFSGRQFPNYSSELNVNALELEDSALYLCASSPQGGGYGYTFGSGTRLTVV.

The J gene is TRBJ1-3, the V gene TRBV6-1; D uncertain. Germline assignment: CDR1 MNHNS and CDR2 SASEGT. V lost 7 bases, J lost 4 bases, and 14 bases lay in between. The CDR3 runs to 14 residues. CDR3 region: CASIAENRGNTIYF. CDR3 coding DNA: TGTGCCAGCATCGCCGAGAACCGAGGAAACACCATATATTTT.

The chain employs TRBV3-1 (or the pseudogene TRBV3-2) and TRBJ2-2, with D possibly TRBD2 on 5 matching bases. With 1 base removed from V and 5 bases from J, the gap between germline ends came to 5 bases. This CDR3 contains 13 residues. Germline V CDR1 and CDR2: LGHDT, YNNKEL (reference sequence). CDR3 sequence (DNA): TGTGCCAGCAGCCAAGGGAGGACCGGGGAGCTGTTTTTT. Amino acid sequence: CASSQGRTGELFF.